This T cell receptor (beta chain) was observed in a study of early T cells in non-severe SARS-CoV-2 infection. Across the whole study: Investigators sequenced bulk RNA drawn from unsorted whole blood, and chains remained unpaired.

The CDR3 spans 16 residues. V was clipped by 6 bases and J by 3 bases, with 17 bases between them. Germline V gives CDR1 MNHEY, CDR2 SVGEGT. TCRdb ran MiXCR on the 5' RACE reads and lists one entry per CDR3 protein. The sample carries 60,000 to 75,000 distinct CDR3 sequences, more than 9.5% recorded once. The sequenced sample was whole blood, obtained at baseline. The chain has TRBV6-2 or TRBV6-3 and TRBJ2-2; TRBD1 might be the D (6 bases). This receptor was obtained from an adult who was a healthcare worker with PCR-confirmed SARS-CoV-2 infection or an uninfected control (not recorded which). The CDR3 DNA sequence: TGTGCCAGCAGCCAAGGATTACAGGGATACACCGGGGAGCTGTTTTTT. Amino acid sequence: CASSQGLQGYTGELFF.